This TCR beta chain was found in a study of blood T cell repertoires in COVID-19. In the study overall: The analysed material was cDNA or gDNA that came from T cells, B-cell-depleted T cells, or PBMCs.

The CDR3 has 15 residues. Trimming took off 2 bases at V and 5 bases at J, with 15 bases between the two ends. Germline CDR1 and CDR2: SGHVS and FNYEAQ. Profiled with immunoSEQ multiplex PCR; TCRdb holds only in-frame clones, not every one. Of 120,000 to 150,000 clones in the sample, 65% to 85% were seen once. The count of this clone is one. V gene TRBV7-6 combines with J gene TRBJ2-5; weak D call: TRBD1 (5 bases). The receptor comes from a man between 60 and 75 years old with active or convalescent COVID-19. Sequencing used peripheral blood. The CDR3 is CASSLLGPARETQYF. The DNA for the CDR3 is TGTGCCAGCAGCTTACTGGGGCCGGCTAGGGAGACCCAGTACTTC.